The source of this T cell receptor beta chain is a study of blood T cell repertoires in COVID-19. Turning to the study itself: Material from acute and convalescent COVID-19 was sourced from the United States, Italy and Spain. T cells, B-cell-depleted T cells, or PBMCs provided the cDNA or gDNA that served as material.

Germline V gene data show CDR1 as SGHTA and CDR2 as FQGNSA. With 5 bases removed from V and 1 base from J, the gap between germline ends came to 8 bases. The CDR3 consists of 13 residues. In the study's own analysis: Counts of nucleated cells, estimated from reference gene primer amplification, were obtained. The method was immunoSEQ multiplex PCR; TCRdb's version includes in-frame clones alone and lacks a portion of them. The DNA gave D and trimming, while V, J and clone size come from that table. The sample includes about 160,000 clones, 87% of them seen just once. Sequenced: PBMCs or T cells enriched from blood (not recorded which). The rearrangement joins TRBV7-2 to TRBJ1-1; a possible D gene is TRBD1 (6 bases). The origin of this receptor is a woman between 45 and 60 years old who had recovered from COVID-19. CDR3 region: CASSIQGNTEAFF. Written as DNA, the CDR3 is TGTGCCAGCAGCATACAGGGGAACACTGAAGCTTTCTTT.